This T cell receptor beta chain is from a study of CD8 T cells in Susac syndrome (dated by TCRdb to the late 2010s). Study-level background: Among the Susac syndrome patients who were sequenced, clinically active disease was present in 5 or 6 and clinical remission was observed in under ten. At the time of blood withdrawal, Susac syndrome patients were either therapy-naive, taking corticosteroids (with some also receiving IVIg), or on IVIg alone. Whether CD8+ T cell activation and differentiation in Susac syndrome was antigen driven was tested using repertoire sequencing.

High-throughput TCR beta sequencing profiled peripheral blood CD8+ and CD4+ T cells from healthy donors, Susac syndrome patients and multiple sclerosis patients. The Susac syndrome patients fulfilled recently defined diagnostic criteria for definite or probable disease. CD8+ TEMRA cells were enriched by FACS, while bulk CD8+ and CD4+ T cells were purified by magnetic negative isolation. Blood was collected in EDTA tubes and processed within 24 hours, with PBMCs isolated through density gradient centrifugation. PBMCs destined for TCR sequencing were cryopreserved in liquid nitrogen and later thawed in a 37 °C water bath. Purity of sorted or isolated CD4+, CD8+ and CD8+ TEMRA cells was at least 90%. The junction shows trimming of 4 bases on V and 8 bases on J, and the gene matches do not reach 11 bases of it. The CDR3 runs 14 amino acids, cysteine and phenylalanine included. Only CDR3 DNA is held: 42 bases, read in frame from base 1. Via the germline V gene, CDR1 is SGHRS and CDR2 YFSETQ.

Study-wide findings and limitations: The study acknowledged that relatively few individuals were included in the TCR sequencing and HLA analysis. In patients with Susac syndrome, the CD4+ T cell repertoire showed no detectable clonal expansion.

RNA was extracted using the RNeasy kit, and about 0.5 to 1 ug of the RNA was reverse transcribed with random hexamers. TCR beta CDR3 regions were amplified with the immunoSEQ multiplex PCR assay covering 54 Vbeta and 13 Jbeta segments. Bias from PCR amplification was corrected by using a synthetic template baseline for primer optimization and for computational correction. The study's own analysis went as follows. Reads were assigned to V, D and J genes according to IMGT and analyzed in immunoSEQ Analyzer, with only productive sequences retained. Clonality was calculated as one minus the Shannon entropy normalized by log2 of the number of productive unique sequences. For each patient and control, public and private clones were evaluated within the 100 most prevalent clones. Clones were defined as Susac-specific if absent from the healthy and MS cohorts, from 900 to 1,300 published viral clones and from other ImmuneACCESS disease sequences. TCRdb cleaned the public reads at Q25 with fastp, built clones with MiXCR and kept in-frame beta chains. Entries are consolidated by CDR3 protein sequence, retaining the most common genes and DNA. These V and J calls originate from TCRdb's pipeline instead of the authors' own analysis. The sample table shows roughly 190,000 distinct CDR3 sequences, and 95% are seen once. The ten largest make up approximately 0.1% of the sample.

For this clonotype: The antigen it binds to is not known. Per-nucleotide qualities are absent, and no much larger clonotype sits a single base away.

The receptor was derived from a human donor with Susac syndrome. The sample was CD4+ T cells from PBMCs. This sequence uses TRBV5-1 and TRBJ1-2; 7 bases in the junction line up with TRBD1. The DNA sequence is given as TGCGCCAGCAGCACGGACAGGATGACGCGCGGCTACACCTTC. Its translation is CASSTDRMTRGYTF.